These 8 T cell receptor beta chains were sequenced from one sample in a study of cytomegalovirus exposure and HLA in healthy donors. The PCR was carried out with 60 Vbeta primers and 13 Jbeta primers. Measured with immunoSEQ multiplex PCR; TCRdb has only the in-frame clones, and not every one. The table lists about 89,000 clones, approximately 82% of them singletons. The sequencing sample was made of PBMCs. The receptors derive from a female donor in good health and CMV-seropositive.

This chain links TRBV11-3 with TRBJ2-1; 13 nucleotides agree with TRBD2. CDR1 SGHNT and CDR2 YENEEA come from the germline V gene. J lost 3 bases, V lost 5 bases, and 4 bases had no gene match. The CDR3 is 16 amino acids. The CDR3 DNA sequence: TGTGCCAGCAGCAAACGACTAGCGGGAGGCTACAATGAGCAGTTCTTC. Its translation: CASSKRLAGGYNEQFF. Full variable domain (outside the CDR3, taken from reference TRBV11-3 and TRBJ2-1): EAGVVQSPRYKIIEKKQPVAFWCNPISGHNTLYWYLQNLGQGPELLIRYENEEAVDDSQLPKDRFSAERLKGVDSTLKIQPAELGDSAVYLCASSKRLAGGYNEQFFGPGTRLTVL.

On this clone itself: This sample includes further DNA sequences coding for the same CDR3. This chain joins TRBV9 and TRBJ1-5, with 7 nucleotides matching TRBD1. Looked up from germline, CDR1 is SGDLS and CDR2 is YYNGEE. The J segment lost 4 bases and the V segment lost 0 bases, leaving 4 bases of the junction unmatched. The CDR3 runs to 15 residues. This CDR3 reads CASSVGGGENQPQHF. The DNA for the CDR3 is TGTGCCAGCAGCGTAGGAGGGGGCGAGAATCAGCCCCAGCATTTT.

In DNA, the CDR3 is TGTGCCAGCTCATTACTAGCGGGGGGCCAGGAAGAGACCCAGTACTTC. This sequence encodes CASSLLAGGQEETQYF. The chain combines TRBV18 with TRBJ2-5, with TRBD2 matching over 12 bases. Germline CDR1 reads KGHSH; CDR2 reads LQKENI. With 5 bases clipped from V and 3 bases from J, the junction kept 7 bases outside the gene matches. This CDR3 contains 16 residues. The variable domain in full, completed from reference TRBV18 and TRBJ2-5, reads NAGVMQNPRHLVRRRGQEARLRCSPMKGHSHVYWYRQLPEEGLKFMVYLQKENIIDESGMPKERFSAEFPKEGPSILRIQQVVRGDSAAYFCASSLLAGGQEETQYFGPGTRLLVL.

CDR3 in amino acids: CASSREGREGYTF. The CDR3 DNA is TGTGCCAGCAGCCGGGAGGGAAGAGAGGGCTACACCTTC. V is TRBV5-4 and J is TRBJ1-2; D remains unclear. The germline V and J ends were trimmed by 4 bases and 8 bases, with 15 bases remaining between them. This CDR3 is 13 amino acids long. CDR1 and CDR2 from the germline V gene are SGHNT and YYREEE (reference sequence).

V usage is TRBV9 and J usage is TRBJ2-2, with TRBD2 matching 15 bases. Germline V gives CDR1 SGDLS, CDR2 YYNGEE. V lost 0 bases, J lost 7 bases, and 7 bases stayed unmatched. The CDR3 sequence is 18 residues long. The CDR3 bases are TGTGCCAGCAGCGTAGGGACTAGCGGGGGGGCCGTTGGCGGGGAGCTGTTTTTT. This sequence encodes CASSVGTSGGAVGGELFF. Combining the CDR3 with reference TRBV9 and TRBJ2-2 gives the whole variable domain DSGVTQTPKHLITATGQRVTLRCSPRSGDLSVYWYQQSLDQGLQFLIQYYNGEERAKGNILERFSAQQFPDLHSELNLSSLELGDSALYFCASSVGTSGGAVGGELFFGEGSRLTVL.

CDR3 loop: CASSTNYRQPSTDTQYF. The CDR3 region has the DNA TGTGCCAGCAGCACCAACTACAGACAGCCCAGCACAGATACGCAGTATTTT. This chain connects TRBV7-9 to TRBJ2-3; weak D call: TRBD1 (5 bases). The germline gives CDR1 SEHNR, CDR2 FQNEAQ (reference sequence). The CDR3 consists of 17 residues. The germline V and J ends were trimmed by 5 bases and 0 bases, with 18 bases remaining between them.

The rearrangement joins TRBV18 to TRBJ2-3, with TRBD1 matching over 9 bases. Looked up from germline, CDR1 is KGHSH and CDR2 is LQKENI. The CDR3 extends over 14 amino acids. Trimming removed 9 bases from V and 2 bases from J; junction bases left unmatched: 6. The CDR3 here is CASVGTGTTDTQYF. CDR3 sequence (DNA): TGTGCCAGTGTAGGGACAGGGACCACAGATACGCAGTATTTT.

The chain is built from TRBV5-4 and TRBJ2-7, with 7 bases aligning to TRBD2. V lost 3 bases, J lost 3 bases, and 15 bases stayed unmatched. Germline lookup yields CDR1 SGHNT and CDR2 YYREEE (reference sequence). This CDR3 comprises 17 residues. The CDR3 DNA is TGTGCCAGCAGCTCCCTACGGGGGGACTTGAGAGACTACGAGCAGTACTTC. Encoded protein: CASSSLRGDLRDYEQYF.